The 17 T cell receptor beta chains below all came from one sample that was sequenced in a study of blood T cell repertoires in COVID-19. The data were produced by immunoSEQ multiplex PCR, yet TCRdb's version contains in-frame clones alone and is incomplete. The profile shows about 300,000 clones, 85% to 90% of them singletons. The sample taken for sequencing was PBMCs or T cells enriched from blood (not recorded which). The source of these receptors is a man under 40 who had recovered from COVID-19.

In its sample, this clone was seen once. The CDR3 protein is CASSQYLYAGGAGRPYEQYF. The CDR3 coding sequence is TGCGCCAGCAGTCAATATCTTTACGCTGGAGGAGCGGGAAGACCTTACGAGCAGTACTTC. This rearrangement joins TRBV23-1 to TRBJ2-7; 7 nucleotides agree with TRBD2. TRBV23-1 is an ORF, with its function uncertain. The V and J ends lost 1 base and 4 bases, in that order; junction bases with no gene match: 22. The CDR3 totals 20 residues.

Only one count was recorded for this clone. The chain joins TRBV7-9 to TRBJ2-7; 7 bases match TRBD2. The V segment lost 6 bases and the J segment 0 bases; nucleotides outside the gene matches: 8. The CDR3 length is 15 residues. Germline V gene lookup returns CDR1 SEHNR and CDR2 FQNEAQ (reference sequence). The CDR3, as DNA: TGTGCCAGCAGGCCCTTTAGCGGGTCCTCCTACGAGCAGTACTTC. This encodes CASRPFSGSSYEQYF. The full variable domain, its missing parts supplied by reference TRBV7-9 and TRBJ2-7, is DTGVSQNPRHKITKRGQNVTFRCDPISEHNRLYWYRQTLGQGPEFLTYFQNEAQLEKSRLLSDRFSAERPKGSFSTLEIQRTEQGDSAMYLCASRPFSGSSYEQYFGPGTRLTVT.

In this sample, this clone turned up once. For the CDR3, the DNA is TGTGCCTGGAGTTCTGACAGGGGGTATGGCTACACCTTC. This translates into CAWSSDRGYGYTF. The chain recombines TRBV30 with TRBJ1-2; 9 positions agree with TRBD1. J was trimmed by 5 bases and V by 2 bases; bases with no gene match: 3. The CDR3 totals 13 residues. Per the germline V gene, CDR1 is GTSNPN and CDR2 is SVGIG (reference sequence).

The chain couples TRBV21-1 to TRBJ2-1; TRBD2 was called by the table and not checked on the DNA. TRBV21-1 constitutes a pseudogene. The CDR3 spans 16 residues. In DNA, the CDR3 is TGTGCCAGTGGACTAGCGGGTTCTAGCGCCTACAATGAGCAGTTCTTC. Translation gives CASGLAGSSAYNEQFF.

The table lists this clone with a few counts. CDR3 region: CATSRETADLGNTIYF. In nucleotides, the CDR3 is TGTGCCACCAGCAGAGAAACGGCGGATCTTGGAAACACCATATATTTT. The gene calls are TRBV15 and TRBJ1-3; D remains ambiguous. The CDR3 covers 16 residues. V lost 0 bases and J lost 3, with 12 bases in between. The germline V gene has CDR1 LNHNV and CDR2 YYDKDF (reference sequence).

This clone has a single count. The chain links TRBV30 to TRBJ1-1; 7 bases line up with TRBD1. The CDR3 is 13 residues long. With 3 bases clipped from V and 1 base from J, the junction kept 2 bases outside the gene matches. Germline-derived CDR1 and CDR2 are GTSNPN and SVGIG (reference sequence). The CDR3 reads CAWSGQANTEAFF. The CDR3 DNA follows: TGTGCCTGGAGCGGACAGGCGAACACTGAAGCTTTCTTT.

The chain employs TRBV7-9 and TRBJ1-2; D remains unclear. V was cut by 2 bases and J by 4 bases, with 17 bases left in between. The germline CDR1 and CDR2 sequences are SEHNR and FQNEAQ (reference sequence). CDR3 size: 16 residues. The CDR3 protein is CASSLKLGAGGYGYTF. The CDR3 DNA reads as TGTGCCAGCAGCTTAAAGCTGGGCGCCGGTGGCTATGGCTACACCTTC.

The table lists this clone with a few counts. The chain links TRBV30 to TRBJ1-6, with 7 bases matching TRBD1. Trimming took 0 bases from V and 8 from J; bases not matched to a gene: 7. CDR1 and CDR2 from the germline V gene are GTSNPN and SVGIG (reference sequence). There are 15 residues in the CDR3. The CDR3 coding sequence is TGTGCCTGGAGTGTTTTAGGACAGGCGTATTCACCCCTCCACTTT. Its translation is CAWSVLGQAYSPLHF.

This rearrangement joins TRBV10-1 to TRBJ1-3, with D tentatively TRBD1 (6 bases). CDR1 WNHNN and CDR2 SYGVQD come from the germline V gene (reference sequence). The CDR3 contains 15 residues. V dropped 4 bases and J dropped 5 bases, with 15 bases sitting between them. The CDR3 DNA sequence: TGCGCCAGCAGTGGGAACCGGGACAAAAGAAACACCATATATTTT. Translating gives CASSGNRDKRNTIYF.

The chain employs TRBV5-1 and TRBJ1-1, with TRBD1 as a possible D gene (5 bases). This CDR3 contains 13 residues. Germline-derived CDR1 and CDR2 are SGHRS and YFSETQ. Trimming stripped 3 bases from V and 5 bases from J, with 11 bases between. The CDR3 here is CASSSGRATEAFF. CDR3 nucleotides: TGCGCCAGCAGCTCGGGCAGGGCTACTGAAGCTTTCTTT.

In its sample, this clone was seen a few times. The V and J genes are TRBV18 and TRBJ2-5, with D perhaps matching TRBD1 (5 bases). Trimming took 7 bases from V and 2 from J, leaving 11 bases between them. Per germline, CDR1 KGHSH and CDR2 LQKENI. This CDR3 has 13 amino acids. Written as DNA, the CDR3 is TGTGCCAGCTGCGACAGTGGGCAAGAGACCCAGTACTTC. Translation gives CASCDSGQETQYF.

This chain links TRBV12-3 or TRBV12-4 with TRBJ2-7, with 8 positions matching TRBD1. The CDR3 has 13 residues. The junction had 3 bases not matched to a gene; V was cut back by 5 bases and J by 3 bases. The CDR3 is CASSRTGNYEQYF. The CDR3 DNA sequence: TGTGCCAGCAGTAGGACAGGGAACTACGAGCAGTACTTC.

The V gene is TRBV19, the J gene TRBJ2-5, with TRBD2 matching over 12 bases. Germline V gene sequence: CDR1 LNHDA, CDR2 SQIVND (reference sequence). V was pared by 5 bases and J by 2 bases, with 9 bases of the junction left unmatched. This CDR3 has 17 amino acids. The DNA of the CDR3 is TGTGCCAGTAGTCGGCTAGCGGGAGGGGGAAATCAAGAGACCCAGTACTTC. This codes for CASSRLAGGGNQETQYF.

Notes on this clone: Other DNA sequences in the same sample also yield this CDR3. The rearrangement uses TRBV19 and TRBJ1-5; D gene ambiguous. Trimming stripped 4 bases from V and 6 bases from J, with 10 bases between. The CDR3 is 13 residues long. From germline, CDR1 is LNHDA and CDR2 SQIVND (reference sequence). DNA for the CDR3: TGTGCCAGTAGTACTAGGGAGGGTCAGCCCCAGCATTTT. It is translated as CASSTREGQPQHF. Together with reference TRBV19 and TRBJ1-5, the CDR3 gives the full variable domain: DGGITQSPKYLFRKEGQNVTLSCEQNLNHDAMYWYRQDPGQGLRLIYYSQIVNDFQKGDIAEGYSVSREKKESFPLTVTSAQKNPTAFYLCASSTREGQPQHFGDGTRLSIL.

The chain recombines TRBV19 with TRBJ1-2; no reliable D call. Germline values: CDR1 LNHDA, CDR2 SQIVND (reference sequence). V dropped 1 base and J dropped 13 bases, with 31 bases sitting between them. The CDR3 sequence is 18 residues long. CDR3 amino acids: CASSIVSEGGHSDNFFTF. For the CDR3, the DNA is TGTGCCAGTAGTATAGTGTCCGAGGGTGGGCATTCAGACAATTTTTTCACCTTC. Full variable domain (missing parts from reference TRBV19 and TRBJ1-2): DGGITQSPKYLFRKEGQNVTLSCEQNLNHDAMYWYRQDPGQGLRLIYYSQIVNDFQKGDIAEGYSVSREKKESFPLTVTSAQKNPTAFYLCASSIVSEGGHSDNFFTFGSGTRLTVV.

The sample holds a few counts of this clone. The chain recombines TRBV11-3 with TRBJ2-2; 10 bases match TRBD1. V gave up 5 bases and J gave up 3 bases; unmatched junction bases: 6. The CDR3 sequence is 16 residues long. Germline CDR1 and CDR2: SGHNT and YENEEA. The DNA of the CDR3 is TGTGCCAGCAGCAGAAGGGACAGGGGTTACACCGGGGAGCTGTTTTTT. This codes for CASSRRDRGYTGELFF.

This clone was observed a single time. The chain couples TRBV28 to TRBJ2-7, with TRBD2 matching 13 bases. V shed 4 bases and J 4 bases; nucleotides not matched to a gene: 1. The CDR3 has 14 amino acids. The germline V gene has CDR1 MDHEN and CDR2 SYDVKM. The CDR3: CASSWTSGGYEQYF. CDR3 sequence (DNA): TGTGCCAGCAGTTGGACTAGCGGGGGTTACGAGCAGTACTTC.